This TCR beta chain appears in the sequencing data of a study of OX40 agonist ivuxolimab in advanced cancers. Study overall: Given to patients was ivuxolimab, an agonistic anti-OX40 (CD134) antibody.

In regard to this clone: Antigen unknown.

Study-wide results and caveats: At 0.1 to 3.0 mg/kg and by week 6, CD4+ and CD8+ T cells in the blood had expanded clonally. Relative to CD4+, CD8+ T cells held more expanded clones on average.

Only in-frame clones appear in the TCRdb table, and some are missing; sequencing was by immunoSEQ multiplex PCR. The sample consists of under 85,000 clones, around 90% of them appearing once. CDR3 length: 14 amino acids. Germline V CDR1 and CDR2: SNHLY, FYNNEI. Trimming at V came to 6 bases and at J to 3 bases, leaving 7 bases not matched to a gene. This receptor was taken from an adult with an advanced solid tumor such as melanoma, head and neck, liver or kidney cancer. The chain couples TRBV2 to TRBJ1-2; 7 bases match TRBD1. The starting material was CD4+ or CD8+ T cells sorted from blood, obtained in a trial of the OX40 agonist ivuxolimab. The CDR3 region is CASRKAGGDYGYTF. DNA for the CDR3: TGTGCCAGCAGGAAGGCAGGGGGGGACTATGGCTACACCTTC.